One sample yielded the 4 T cell receptor beta chains listed below, sequenced in a study of monozygotic twins with inflammatory bowel disease. Following a re-call of the 5' RACE reads, TCRdb has one entry per CDR3 protein and lacks DNA. The table lists about 450,000 distinct CDR3 sequences. Source material: blood. Receptors were obtained from a human donor with ulcerative colitis or Crohn's disease, or a healthy co-twin of an affected twin (not recorded which).

V is TRBV27 and J is TRBJ1-2; TCRdb indicates TRBD1, and absent DNA this call remains unverified. The CDR3 covers 14 residues. Germline CDR1 reads MNHEY; CDR2 reads SMNVEV (reference sequence). This CDR3 is CASSFRSQGYGYTF.

The rearrangement joins TRBV12-3 or TRBV12-4 to TRBJ2-1; the D gene TCRdb calls, TRBD2, cannot be checked with no DNA. This CDR3 is built from 16 residues. CDR3 sequence reads: CASSLPGLAGFSEQFF.

The CDR3 spells CSANHGTSGGDEQFF. The rearrangement links TRBV20-1 to TRBJ2-1; absent DNA, TCRdb's TRBD2 call cannot be checked. Looked up from germline, CDR1 is DFQATT and CDR2 is SNEGSKA (reference sequence). The CDR3 sequence is 15 residues long.

The chain recombines TRBV6-2 or TRBV6-3 with TRBJ2-3; TCRdb gives TRBD1 as the D gene, but with no DNA this cannot be confirmed. Per the germline V gene, CDR1 is MNHEY and CDR2 is SVGEGT. CDR3 length: 18 residues. CDR3 sequence reads: CASSFDPLWERSTDTQYF.